This T cell receptor beta chain was sequenced during a study of T cell responses to AZD1222 COVID-19 vaccine. Study observations and caveats: Baseline serostatus was positive in only six AZD1222 recipients. Along spike, vaccine-associated CD4 TCRs were found throughout, with dominance at 160-218 and 743-854. Possibly, clonal diversity was underestimated; donors were largely white British and included more females.

In this sample, this clone turned up a few times. Its antigen is still unknown. Profiling relied on immunoSEQ multiplex PCR, and the TCRdb table lists in-frame clones only, not all of them. The sample lists 150,000 to 200,000 clones; around 92% were seen once. The CDR3 contains 13 residues. Trimming took 3 bases from V and 4 from J, leaving 7 bases between them. Germline V gives CDR1 KGHSH, CDR2 LQKENI. V gene TRBV18 combines with J gene TRBJ1-3; D gene ambiguous. Sequencing was performed on peripheral blood, taken on day 0 of AZD1222 vaccination. This receptor was identified in an adult in good health. In DNA, the CDR3 is TGTGCCAGCTCACCGGTCTCGGGAAACACCATATATTTT. This encodes CASSPVSGNTIYF.